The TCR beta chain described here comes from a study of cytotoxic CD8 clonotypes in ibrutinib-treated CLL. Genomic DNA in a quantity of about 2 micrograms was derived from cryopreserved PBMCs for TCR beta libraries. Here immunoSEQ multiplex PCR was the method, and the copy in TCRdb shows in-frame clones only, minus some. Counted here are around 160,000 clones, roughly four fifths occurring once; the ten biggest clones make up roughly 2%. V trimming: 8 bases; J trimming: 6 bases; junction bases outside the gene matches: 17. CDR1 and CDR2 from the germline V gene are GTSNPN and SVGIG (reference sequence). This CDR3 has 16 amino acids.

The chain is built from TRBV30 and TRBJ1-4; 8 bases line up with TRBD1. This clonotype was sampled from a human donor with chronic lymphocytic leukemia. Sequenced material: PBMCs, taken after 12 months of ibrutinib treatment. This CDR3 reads CALGKSRGQVYEKLFF. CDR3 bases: TGTGCCCTCGGGAAAAGCAGGGGACAGGTTTATGAAAAACTGTTTTTT.